This T cell receptor (beta chain) originates from a study of shared clonotypes between healthy human individuals. Findings and limits, study-wide: Around 5% of naive CD4 clonotypes were common to several donors. Unshared clonotypes carried lower generation probabilities than those common to all four donors. Collection of samples was limited to blood; tissue repertoires likely differ.

Some clones are missing from TCRdb's copy, which holds only in-frame ones; the method was immunoSEQ multiplex PCR. The sample records about 1,900,000 clones, roughly 95% being singletons. About this clone itself: Its antigen is not identified. The same CDR3 is also encoded by other DNA sequences in this sample.

This CDR3 spans 14 amino acids. V dropped 0 bases and J dropped 6 bases, with 9 bases sitting between them. Germline-derived CDR1 and CDR2 are SGHNT and YYREEE (reference sequence). Positively selected for CCR7, the CD45RO-negative cells used as naive CD8 cells excluded terminally differentiated effector memory CD45RA+ cells. This clonotype originated in a young man in good health. The sequenced sample was naive CD8+ T cells sorted from blood. J is TRBJ2-2 and V is TRBV5-4; unclear D gene. The CDR3 region has the DNA TGTGCCAGCAGCTTGGCCGGTGGACCCGGGGAGCTGTTTTTT. Translated, it gives CASSLAGGPGELFF.